Listed here are 10 T cell receptor beta chains from one sample, sequenced in a study of T-cell reconstitution after alpha-beta-depleted transplantation in children. During its preparation, the TCRbeta library received unique molecular identifiers. Via MiXCR, TCRdb re-called the PCR reads, giving one row per CDR3 protein. The profile shows about 540,000 distinct CDR3 sequences, approximately 20% of them singletons. This material consisted of PBMCs from the stem cell graft donor, taken from the stem cell graft. Receptor source: a human donor who donated a stem cell graft to a child with acute lymphoblastic leukemia.

This rearrangement joins TRBV27 to TRBJ2-7; perhaps D is TRBD1 or TRBD2 (5 bases each). The CDR3 has 15 residues. V was pared by 3 bases and J by 3 bases, with 15 bases between. The germline V gene encodes CDR1 MNHEY and CDR2 SMNVEV (reference sequence). The CDR3 loop reads CASSFAQGAGYEQYF. The CDR3 DNA is TGTGCCAGCAGTTTCGCCCAGGGAGCCGGCTACGAGCAGTACTTC.

The chain employs TRBV5-1 and TRBJ1-1; D is ambiguous. V was shortened by 1 base and J by 0 bases, with 4 bases between the two germline ends. CDR1 and CDR2 from the germline V gene are SGHRS and YFSETQ. The CDR3 runs 13 residues. The CDR3 DNA follows: TGCGCCAGCAGCTTGAATCTGAACACTGAAGCTTTCTTT. Translation gives CASSLNLNTEAFF.

In its sample, this clonotype was seen many times. V gene TRBV7-2 combines with J gene TRBJ1-1; perhaps TRBD1 as D (5 bases). Germline V lookup: CDR1 SGHTA, CDR2 FQGNSA. The CDR3 sequence is 14 residues long. The V end was cut by 5 bases, the J end by 2 bases, with 12 bases between. The chain's CDR3 is CASSLGAPNTEAFF. Written as DNA, the CDR3 is TGTGCCAGCAGCCTCGGGGCCCCTAACACTGAAGCTTTCTTT.

This clonotype has only a few counts. The chain employs TRBV4-1 and TRBJ2-3; weak D call: TRBD1 (5 bases). V was clipped by 1 base and J by 6 bases, with 8 bases between them. The CDR3 consists of 13 residues. Germline assignment: CDR1 MGHRA and CDR2 YSYEKL. The CDR3 nucleotides are TGCGCCAGCAGCCAAGTTAAGGGGGATACGCAGTATTTT. Its translation is CASSQVKGDTQYF.

CDR3 nucleotides: TGCAGTGCTAGGACCCGGTGGGGAACTTTGAACACTGAAGCTTTCTTT. Translation: CSARTRWGTLNTEAFF. The chain couples TRBV20-1 to TRBJ1-1; D not certain. The V end was cut by 3 bases, the J end by 0 bases, with 17 bases between. The V gene's germline CDR1 is DFQATT and CDR2 SNEGSKA (reference sequence). This CDR3 is built from 16 residues.

A few counts support this clonotype. The V call is TRBV7-9, the J call TRBJ2-1, with 7 bases lining up with TRBD2. This CDR3 region has 14 residues. Trimming cost V 1 base and J 9 bases; bases outside gene matches: 6. Germline-derived CDR1 and CDR2 are SEHNR and FQNEAQ (reference sequence). The DNA for the CDR3 is TGTGCCAGCAGCTTAGGGCGGGAGTTCGCTGAGCAGTTCTTC. It specifies CASSLGREFAEQFF.

This clonotype appeared a few times. DNA for the CDR3: TGTGCCAGCAGCCAAGACTACCTAAGGTGGGATGAGCAGTTCTTC. This sequence encodes CASSQDYLRWDEQFF. The V and J genes are TRBV3-1 and TRBJ2-1; D uncertain. Deletions cut 0 bases from V and 8 bases from J, with 14 bases between. CDR3 size: 15 residues. Germline loops: CDR1 LGHDT, CDR2 YNNKEL (reference sequence).

This clonotype showed up just once. The V and J genes are TRBV7-9 and TRBJ2-1, with 12 bases fitting TRBD2. The ends lost 1 base at V and 5 bases at J; junction bases unmatched: 6. This CDR3 has 17 amino acids. CDR1 SEHNR and CDR2 FQNEAQ come from the germline V gene (reference sequence). The CDR3 DNA is TGTGCCAGCAGCTTAGTAAAGACTAGCGGGAGAAACAATGAGCAGTTCTTC. Protein: CASSLVKTSGRNNEQFF.

This clonotype showed up just a few times. V usage is TRBV19 and J usage is TRBJ2-1; 10 nucleotides line up with TRBD2. The germline gives CDR1 LNHDA, CDR2 SQIVND (reference sequence). V lost 8 bases and J lost 5; bases outside the gene matches: 6. The CDR3 is 14 amino acids. CDR3 in DNA: TGTGCCAGTCGCAGACTAGCGGGCGACAATGAGCAGTTCTTC. Translated, it gives CASRRLAGDNEQFF.

This clonotype was seen a handful of times. The chain combines TRBV12-3 or TRBV12-4 with TRBJ2-2, with D hard to call. V was pared by 6 bases and J by 2 bases, with 10 bases between. This CDR3 is built from 14 residues. The CDR3 DNA follows: TGTGCCAGCAGCGGAACAGATAACACCGGGGAGCTGTTTTTT. It translates to CASSGTDNTGELFF.